This T cell receptor beta chain was retrieved from a study of blood T cell repertoires in COVID-19. In the study overall: PBMCs, B-cell-depleted T cells, or T cells were the source of the cDNA or gDNA that made up the material.

Measured with immunoSEQ multiplex PCR; TCRdb has only the in-frame clones, and not every one. This table has about 48,000 clones, 75% to 95% appearing once. The CDR3 covers 14 residues. From germline, CDR1 is SGHTA and CDR2 FQGNSA. Unmatched junction bases numbered 5, after V lost 5 bases and J lost 6 bases. The rearrangement links TRBV7-2 to TRBJ1-5; 9 bases are a match to TRBD1. The receptor was isolated from a man in his 70s with acute or convalescent COVID-19. Sequenced material: peripheral blood. The CDR3 here is CASSQRQGGQPQHF. The CDR3 DNA is TGTGCCAGCAGCCAACGACAGGGGGGTCAGCCCCAGCATTTT.